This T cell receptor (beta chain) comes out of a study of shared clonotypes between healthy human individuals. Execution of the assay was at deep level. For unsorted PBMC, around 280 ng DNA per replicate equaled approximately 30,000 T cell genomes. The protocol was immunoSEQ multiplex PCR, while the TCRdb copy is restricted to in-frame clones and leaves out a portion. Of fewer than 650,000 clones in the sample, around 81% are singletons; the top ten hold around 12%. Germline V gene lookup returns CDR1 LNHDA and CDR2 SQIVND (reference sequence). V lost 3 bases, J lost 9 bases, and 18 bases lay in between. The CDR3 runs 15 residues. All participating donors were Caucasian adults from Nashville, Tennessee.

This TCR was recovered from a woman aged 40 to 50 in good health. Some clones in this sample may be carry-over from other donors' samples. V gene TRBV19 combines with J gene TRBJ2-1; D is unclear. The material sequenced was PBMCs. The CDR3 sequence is CASSIAPGRLSEQFF. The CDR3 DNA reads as TGTGCCAGTAGTATCGCACCCGGCCGATTGAGTGAGCAGTTCTTC.